This entry lists 21 T cell receptor beta chains sequenced from one sample in a study of vaccination and CD4 T cells after COVID-19. The Oncomine TCR Beta short-read assay was applied to DNA of cultured CD4+ T cells. One entry per CDR3 protein, called by TCRdb with MiXCR from the PCR reads. Of about 13,000 distinct CDR3 sequences listed, approximately 54% are singletons. No cognate antigen is known for these TCRs. Indicated treatment: roughly 11-day PBMC culture with coronavirus spike peptide pools or control peptides (ViraFEST assay). Material: CD4+ T cells from blood, cultured in vitro. Source of these receptors: a human donor who had recovered from COVID-19.

This clonotype was seen only once. The chain joins TRBV7-3 to TRBJ1-2; maybe TRBD1 (5 bases). Germline-derived CDR1 and CDR2 are SGHTA and FQGTGA. Trimming left V 5 bases short and J 6 bases short, with 16 bases between. The CDR3 length is 14 residues. CDR3 bases: TGTGCCAGCAGCCTACGGGCAGGGAGGGATGGCTACACCTTC. It codes for CASSLRAGRDGYTF.

The rearrangement links TRBV10-3 to TRBJ2-7; D is undetermined. The CDR3 runs to 15 residues. Per the germline V gene, CDR1 is ENHRY and CDR2 is SYGVKD. V was trimmed by 8 bases and J by 0 bases, leaving 17 bases between them. The CDR3 DNA sequence: TGTGCCATCGGGCCCCCGATCCAAAGCTCCTACGAGCAGTACTTC. This gives the protein CAIGPPIQSSYEQYF.

This clonotype was seen a handful of times. The J gene is TRBJ1-1, the V gene TRBV7-2; D remains ambiguous. This CDR3 has 13 residues. V dropped 5 bases and J dropped 1 base, with 8 bases sitting between them. CDR1 is SGHTA, CDR2 FQGNSA, per germline. CDR3 amino acids: CASSVTANTEAFF. The CDR3, as DNA: TGTGCCAGCAGCGTCACAGCGAACACTGAAGCTTTCTTT.

V and J are TRBV29-1 and TRBJ2-5, with D unresolved. The CDR3 is 15 amino acids. CDR1 is SQVTM and CDR2 is ANQGSEA in the germline V gene. V was shortened by 3 bases and J by 4 bases, with 18 bases between the two germline ends. CDR3 protein: CSVDPFGASAETQYF. In DNA form, the CDR3 reads TGCAGCGTTGACCCGTTCGGTGCTTCGGCAGAGACCCAGTACTTC.

The chain carries TRBV12-3 or TRBV12-4 and TRBJ1-5; D is undetermined. The CDR3 consists of 13 residues. Trimming left V 5 bases short and J 7 bases short, with 12 bases between. DNA for the CDR3: TGTGCCAGCAGTCTCCAGCGTAGACAGCCCCAGCATTTT. Translated, it gives CASSLQRRQPQHF.

The chain employs TRBV21-1 and TRBJ2-6; the table's D call, TRBD2, was not checked against the DNA. TRBV21-1 is assigned pseudogene status. This CDR3 is 18 amino acids long. The DNA of the CDR3 is TGTGCCAGCAGCAAATGGAGGCAGTTACCCTCTGGGGCCAACGTCCTGACTTTC. Translated: CASSKWRQLPSGANVLTF.

V and J are TRBV2 and TRBJ2-1; 11 bases are shared with TRBD2. Germline V gene data show CDR1 as SNHLY and CDR2 as FYNNEI. This CDR3 contains 16 residues. V shed 6 bases and J 10 bases; nucleotides not matched to a gene: 14. CDR3 in amino acids: CASSPLAGGNLREQFF. CDR3 DNA sequence: TGTGCCAGCAGCCCCCTAGCGGGAGGCAACTTGCGGGAGCAGTTCTTC.

The chain carries TRBV6-1 and TRBJ2-1, with D tentatively TRBD1 or TRBD2 (7 bases each). Germline CDR1 is MNHNS and CDR2 is SASEGT. Trimming took 8 bases from V and 7 from J, leaving 21 bases between them. The CDR3 is made up of 15 amino acids. This CDR3 reads CASGRGRTPGNEQFF. The CDR3 region has the DNA TGTGCCAGCGGGAGGGGGCGCACACCGGGAAATGAGCAGTTCTTC.

This clonotype was detected only a few times. The chain has TRBV7-9 and TRBJ1-2; D remains ambiguous. Germline assignment: CDR1 SEHNR and CDR2 FQNEAQ (reference sequence). This CDR3 comprises 13 residues. Between the trimmed V and J ends, which lost 1 base and 5 bases, there was a span of 8 bases. CDR3 loop: CASSLEEEYGYTF. The CDR3 nucleotides are TGTGCCAGCAGCTTAGAGGAAGAATATGGCTACACCTTC.

The chain carries TRBV6-1 and TRBJ1-1, with 7 bases matching TRBD1. There are 13 residues in the CDR3. V was clipped by 8 bases and J by 3 bases; unmatched bases: 6. From germline, CDR1 is MNHNS and CDR2 SASEGT. The chain's CDR3 is CASLGDSHTEAFF. CDR3 nucleotide sequence: TGTGCCAGCCTAGGGGACAGTCACACTGAAGCTTTCTTT.

This clonotype was detected only a few times. V is TRBV7-8 and J is TRBJ2-2; 9 bases match TRBD2. CDR1 is SGHVS and CDR2 is FQNEAQ in the germline V gene. The CDR3 has 17 amino acids. Germline trimming cut 3 bases from V and 7 bases from J; bases unmatched to any gene: 12. The DNA of the CDR3 is TGTGCCAGCAGCTTTCCCCCGGGCGGGAGGGTGGTCGGGGAGCTGTTTTTT. As protein: CASSFPPGGRVVGELFF.

This sequence joins TRBV6-1 and TRBJ1-2, with a tentative D call TRBD1 (5 bases). The germline V gene has CDR1 MNHNS and CDR2 SASEGT. The CDR3 is 12 amino acids. V gave up 5 bases and J gave up 4 bases, with 8 bases separating them. CDR3 sequence reads: CASSTGGYGYTF. CDR3 sequence (DNA): TGTGCCAGCAGTACGGGGGGCTATGGCTACACCTTC.

This sequence joins TRBV9 and TRBJ1-1; no definite D call. Germline CDR1 is SGDLS and CDR2 is YYNGEE. The CDR3 is made up of 14 amino acids. Trimming pared 0 bases from V and 0 bases from J, leaving 6 bases between. The DNA of the CDR3 is TGTGCCAGCAGCGTAGGACTTATGAACACTGAAGCTTTCTTT. This gives the protein CASSVGLMNTEAFF.

The gene calls are TRBV5-4 and TRBJ2-3; no clear D gene. The CDR3 has 11 amino acids. The V and J ends lost 3 bases and 6 bases respectively, with 5 bases between them. CDR1 is SGHNT, CDR2 YYREEE, per germline (reference sequence). The CDR3 bases are TGTGCCAGCAGCTCCCGGGATACGCAGTATTTT. Translating gives CASSSRDTQYF.

The chain combines TRBV28 with TRBJ2-1; 9 bases match TRBD2. Trimming cost V 5 bases and J 7 bases; bases outside gene matches: 15. CDR3 length: 17 amino acids. Germline loops: CDR1 MDHEN, CDR2 SYDVKM. The CDR3, as DNA: TGTGCCAGCAGTATAGAACCTAGCGGGAACCTCGGGAATGAGCAGTTCTTC. Translating it yields CASSIEPSGNLGNEQFF.

The V and J genes are TRBV7-2 and TRBJ1-5; no clear D. The CDR3 loop spans 15 amino acids. Trimming took off 1 base at V and 4 bases at J, with 11 bases between the two ends. The germline V gene has CDR1 SGHTA and CDR2 FQGNSA. The DNA for the CDR3 is TGTGCCAGCAGCTTAGAGGGAGGAGGAAATCAGCCCCAGCATTTT. Translated: CASSLEGGGNQPQHF.

In DNA form, the CDR3 reads TGTGCCAGCAGTGAACAGGCCCCGGCCTACAATGAGCAGTTCTTC. Translation: CASSEQAPAYNEQFF. The V gene is TRBV2, the J gene TRBJ2-1; no clear D gene. This CDR3 is built from 15 residues. The V gene's germline CDR1 is SNHLY and CDR2 FYNNEI. V lost 2 bases and J lost 2, with 10 bases in between.

This clonotype was counted a few times. The rearrangement joins TRBV6-2 or TRBV6-3 to TRBJ2-2; D remains ambiguous. The length of the CDR3 is 15 residues. Looked up from germline, CDR1 is MNHEY and CDR2 is SVGEGT. V was cut by 0 bases and J by 2 bases, with 7 bases left in between. CDR3 sequence: CASSYSLENTGELFF. DNA for the CDR3: TGTGCCAGCAGTTACTCGCTAGAAAACACCGGGGAGCTGTTTTTT.

The gene calls are TRBV19 and TRBJ1-2; 9 bases map to TRBD1. The CDR3 consists of 14 residues. J lost 4 bases, V lost 3 bases, and 3 bases had no gene match. In germline, CDR1 is LNHDA, CDR2 SQIVND (reference sequence). CDR3 sequence reads: CASSIPDRGYGYTF. The CDR3 DNA is TGTGCCAGTAGTATCCCGGACAGGGGCTATGGCTACACCTTC.

J is TRBJ1-1 and V is TRBV28; no firm D call. V lost 2 bases and J lost 8, with 6 bases in between. The CDR3 has 11 amino acids. Germline CDR1 reads MDHEN; CDR2 reads SYDVKM. As DNA, the CDR3 is TGTGCCAGCAGTTTAATTTCAGAAGCTTTCTTT. This gives the protein CASSLISEAFF. The entire variable domain, with the rest obtained from reference TRBV28 and TRBJ1-1, is as follows: DVKVTQSSRYLVKRTGEKVFLECVQDMDHENMFWYRQDPGLGLRLIYFSYDVKMKEKGDIPEGYSVSREKKERFSLILESASTNQTSMYLCASSLISEAFFGQGTRLTVV.

The rearrangement joins TRBV10-3 to TRBJ1-2, with a possible D match to TRBD1 (5 bases). Trimming took off 11 bases at V and 2 bases at J, with 15 bases between the two ends. This CDR3 contains 13 residues. Germline loops: CDR1 ENHRY, CDR2 SYGVKD. Written as DNA, the CDR3 is TGTGCCTGTAGGGAGGGGTACAACTATGGCTACACCTTC. Translated: CACREGYNYGYTF.